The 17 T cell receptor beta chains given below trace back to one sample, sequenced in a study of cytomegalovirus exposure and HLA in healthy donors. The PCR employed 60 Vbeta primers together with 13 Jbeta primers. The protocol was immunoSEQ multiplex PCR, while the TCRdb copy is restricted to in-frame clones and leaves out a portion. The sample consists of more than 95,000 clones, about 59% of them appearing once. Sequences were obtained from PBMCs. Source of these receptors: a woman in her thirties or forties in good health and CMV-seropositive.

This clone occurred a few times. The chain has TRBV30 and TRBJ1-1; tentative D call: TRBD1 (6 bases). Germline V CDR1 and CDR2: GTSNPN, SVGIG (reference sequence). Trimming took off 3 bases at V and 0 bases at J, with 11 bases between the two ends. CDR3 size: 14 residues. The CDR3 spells CAWSTGPLNTEAFF. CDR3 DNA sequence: TGTGCCTGGAGCACAGGGCCCCTGAACACTGAAGCTTTCTTT. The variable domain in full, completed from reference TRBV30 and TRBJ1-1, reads SQTIHQWPATLVQPVGSPLSLECTVEGTSNPNLYWYRQAAGRGLQLLFYSVGIGQISSEVPQNLSASRPQDRQFILSSKKLLLSDSGFYLCAWSTGPLNTEAFFGQGTRLTVV.

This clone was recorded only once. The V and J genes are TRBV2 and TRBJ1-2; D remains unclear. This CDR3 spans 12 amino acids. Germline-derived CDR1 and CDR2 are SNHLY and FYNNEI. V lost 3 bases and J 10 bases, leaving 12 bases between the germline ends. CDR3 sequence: CASSDRGTDYTF. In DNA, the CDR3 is TGTGCCAGCAGTGACCGGGGAACGGACTACACCTTC.

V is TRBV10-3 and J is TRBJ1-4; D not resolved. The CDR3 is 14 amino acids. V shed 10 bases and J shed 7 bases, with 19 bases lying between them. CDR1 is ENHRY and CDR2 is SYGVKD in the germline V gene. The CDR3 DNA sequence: TGTGCCAGTACGGACTCTAATGGGCGTGAAAAACTGTTTTTT. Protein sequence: CASTDSNGREKLFF.

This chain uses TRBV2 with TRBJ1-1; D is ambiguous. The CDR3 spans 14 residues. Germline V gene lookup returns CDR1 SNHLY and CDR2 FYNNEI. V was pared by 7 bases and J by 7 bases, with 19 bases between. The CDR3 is CASISGSGNREAFF. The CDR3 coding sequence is TGTGCCAGCATCTCCGGATCGGGTAACCGTGAAGCTTTCTTT.

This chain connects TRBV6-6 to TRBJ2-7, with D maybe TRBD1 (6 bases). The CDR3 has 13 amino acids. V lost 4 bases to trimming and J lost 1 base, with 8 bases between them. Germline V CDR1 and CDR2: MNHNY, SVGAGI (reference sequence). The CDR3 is CASSWQGSYEQYF. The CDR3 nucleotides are TGTGCCAGCAGTTGGCAGGGGTCCTACGAGCAGTACTTC.

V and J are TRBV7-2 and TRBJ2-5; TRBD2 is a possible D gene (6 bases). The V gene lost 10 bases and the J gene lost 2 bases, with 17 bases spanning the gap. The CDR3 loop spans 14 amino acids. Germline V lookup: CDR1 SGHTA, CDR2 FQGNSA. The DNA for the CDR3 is TGTGCCACCGAGACCCGGGACTTTCAAGAGACCCAGTACTTC. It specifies CATETRDFQETQYF.

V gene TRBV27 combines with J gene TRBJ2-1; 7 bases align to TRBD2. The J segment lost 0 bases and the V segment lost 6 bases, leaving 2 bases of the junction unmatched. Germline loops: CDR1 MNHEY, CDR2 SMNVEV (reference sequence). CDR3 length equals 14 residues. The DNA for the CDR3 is TGTGCCAGCAGCCGGACTAGCTCCTACAATGAGCAGTTCTTC. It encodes CASSRTSSYNEQFF.

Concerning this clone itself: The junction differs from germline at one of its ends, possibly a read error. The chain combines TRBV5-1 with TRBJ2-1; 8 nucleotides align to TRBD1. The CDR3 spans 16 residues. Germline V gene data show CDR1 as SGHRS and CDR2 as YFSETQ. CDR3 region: CASSYNIDRGWNGQFF. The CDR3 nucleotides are TGCGCCAGCAGCTACAATATAGACAGGGGTTGGAATGGGCAGTTCTTC.

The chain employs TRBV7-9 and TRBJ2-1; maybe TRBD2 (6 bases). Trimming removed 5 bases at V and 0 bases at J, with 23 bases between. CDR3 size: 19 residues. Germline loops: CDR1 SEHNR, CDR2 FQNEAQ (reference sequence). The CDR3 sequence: CASSRDGLFGGSSYNEQFF. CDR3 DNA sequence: TGTGCCAGCAGCCGAGACGGTTTGTTCGGGGGTAGCTCCTACAATGAGCAGTTCTTC.

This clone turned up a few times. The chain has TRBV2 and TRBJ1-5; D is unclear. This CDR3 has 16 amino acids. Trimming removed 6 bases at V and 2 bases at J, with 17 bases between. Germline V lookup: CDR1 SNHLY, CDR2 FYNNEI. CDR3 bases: TGTGCCAGCAGCGCCGGGAGAAATCGGGGCAATCAGCCCCAGCATTTT. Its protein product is CASSAGRNRGNQPQHF.

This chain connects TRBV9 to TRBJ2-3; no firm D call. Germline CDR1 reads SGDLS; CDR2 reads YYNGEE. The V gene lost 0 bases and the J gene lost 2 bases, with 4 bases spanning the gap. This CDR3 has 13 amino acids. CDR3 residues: CASSVDFTDTQYF. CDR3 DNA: TGTGCCAGCAGCGTAGACTTCACAGATACGCAGTATTTT. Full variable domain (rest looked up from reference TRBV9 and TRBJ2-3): DSGVTQTPKHLITATGQRVTLRCSPRSGDLSVYWYQQSLDQGLQFLIQYYNGEERAKGNILERFSAQQFPDLHSELNLSSLELGDSALYFCASSVDFTDTQYFGPGTRLTVL.

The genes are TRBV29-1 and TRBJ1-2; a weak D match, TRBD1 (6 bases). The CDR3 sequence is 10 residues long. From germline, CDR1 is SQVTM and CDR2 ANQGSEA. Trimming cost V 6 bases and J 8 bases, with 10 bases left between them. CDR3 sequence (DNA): TGCAGCGTCCCAGGGGACGGCTACACCTTC. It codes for CSVPGDGYTF.

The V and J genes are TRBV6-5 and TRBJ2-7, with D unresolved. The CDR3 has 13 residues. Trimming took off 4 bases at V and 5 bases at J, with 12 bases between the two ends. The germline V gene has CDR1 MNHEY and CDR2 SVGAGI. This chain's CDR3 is CASSSTPRDEQYF. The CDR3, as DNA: TGTGCCAGCAGTTCTACGCCCCGGGACGAGCAGTACTTC.

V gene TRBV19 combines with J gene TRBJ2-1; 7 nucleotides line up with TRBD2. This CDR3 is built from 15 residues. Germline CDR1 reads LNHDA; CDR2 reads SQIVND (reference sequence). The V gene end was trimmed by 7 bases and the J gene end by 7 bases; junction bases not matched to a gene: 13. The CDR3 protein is CASTSEGGRWNEQFF. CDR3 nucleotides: TGTGCCAGTACATCAGAGGGCGGGAGATGGAATGAGCAGTTCTTC.

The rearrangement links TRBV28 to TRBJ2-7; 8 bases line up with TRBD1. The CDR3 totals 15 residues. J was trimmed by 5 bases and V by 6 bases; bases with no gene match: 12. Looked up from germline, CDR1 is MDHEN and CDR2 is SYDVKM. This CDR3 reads CASRGTGGQKDEQYF. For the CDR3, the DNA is TGTGCCAGCAGGGGAACAGGGGGGCAGAAGGACGAGCAGTACTTC.

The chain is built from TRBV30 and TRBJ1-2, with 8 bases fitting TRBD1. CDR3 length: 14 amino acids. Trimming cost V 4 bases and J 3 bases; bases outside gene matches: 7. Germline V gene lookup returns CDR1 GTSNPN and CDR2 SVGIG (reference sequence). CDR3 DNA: TGTGCCTGGAACTTTGACAGGGGATACTATGGCTACACCTTC. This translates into CAWNFDRGYYGYTF.

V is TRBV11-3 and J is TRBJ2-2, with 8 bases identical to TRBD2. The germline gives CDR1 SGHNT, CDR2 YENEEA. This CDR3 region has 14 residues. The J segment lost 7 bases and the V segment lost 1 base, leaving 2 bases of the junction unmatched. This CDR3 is CASSLAGGDGELFF. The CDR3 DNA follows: TGTGCCAGCAGCTTAGCGGGAGGGGACGGGGAGCTGTTTTTT.